This TCR beta chain is drawn from a study of vaccination and CD4 T cells after COVID-19. Study results and limitations: The authors identified 304 of 307 vaccine-specific clones in convalescent patients as spike mono-reactive.

This CDR3 contains 15 residues. The germline gives CDR1 MNHEY, CDR2 SVGEGT. V dropped 0 bases and J dropped 5 bases, with 13 bases sitting between them. Time point: late sampling 161 to 241 days after vaccination in a few convalescent patients. Treatment described: roughly nine-day PBMC culture with coronavirus spike peptide pools or control peptides (ViraFEST assay). ViraFEST sequenced TCRs after peptide-pool expansion of antigen-specific T cells. Only a few counts were recorded for this clonotype. Its antigen is unidentified. Researchers used the Oncomine TCR Beta short-read assay to sequence DNA from cultured CD4+ T cells. Via MiXCR, TCRdb re-called the PCR reads, giving one row per CDR3 protein. The sample includes about 16,000 distinct CDR3 sequences, 54% seen only once; the top ten take more than 15%.

This material consisted of CD4+ T cells from blood, cultured in vitro, taken about 7 months after SARS-CoV-2 vaccination. This chain connects TRBV6-2 or TRBV6-3 to TRBJ2-5; D not resolved. The receptor was isolated from a human donor who had recovered from COVID-19. For the CDR3, the DNA is TGTGCCAGCAGTTACTCAGCACTCGAAGGGGAGACCCAGTACTTC. Its protein product is CASSYSALEGETQYF.